One T cell receptor (beta chain) is described in this entry. What it recognizes is unknown. The sample originates from a study of OX40 agonist ivuxolimab in advanced cancers. Background on the study: With a range of roughly 23 to 90, age averaged 60 years, and about 83% were male. Study-level findings and limits: Doses of 0.1 to 3.0 mg/kg were accompanied by clonal expansion of CD4+ and CD8+ blood T cells by week 6. The 0.1-3.0 mg/kg partial responders had among the lowest clonal expansion.

The protocol was immunoSEQ multiplex PCR, while the TCRdb copy is restricted to in-frame clones and leaves out a portion. Here the sample spans tens of thousands of clones, roughly 91% being singletons. Here the sequenced sample was CD4+ or CD8+ T cells sorted from blood, taken in a trial of the OX40 agonist ivuxolimab. The TCR sequence derives from an adult with an advanced solid tumor such as melanoma, head and neck, liver or kidney cancer.

Here the CDR3 DNA reads TGTGCCAGCAGTTTGAGGGGAGCGCCCGACGAGCAGTACTTC. It is translated as CASSLRGAPDEQYF. The V call is TRBV27, the J call TRBJ2-7; D is perhaps TRBD1 or TRBD2 (5 bases each). Germline V gene data show CDR1 as MNHEY and CDR2 as SMNVEV (reference sequence). V gave up 3 bases and J gave up 5 bases, with 14 bases separating them. CDR3 size: 14 residues.